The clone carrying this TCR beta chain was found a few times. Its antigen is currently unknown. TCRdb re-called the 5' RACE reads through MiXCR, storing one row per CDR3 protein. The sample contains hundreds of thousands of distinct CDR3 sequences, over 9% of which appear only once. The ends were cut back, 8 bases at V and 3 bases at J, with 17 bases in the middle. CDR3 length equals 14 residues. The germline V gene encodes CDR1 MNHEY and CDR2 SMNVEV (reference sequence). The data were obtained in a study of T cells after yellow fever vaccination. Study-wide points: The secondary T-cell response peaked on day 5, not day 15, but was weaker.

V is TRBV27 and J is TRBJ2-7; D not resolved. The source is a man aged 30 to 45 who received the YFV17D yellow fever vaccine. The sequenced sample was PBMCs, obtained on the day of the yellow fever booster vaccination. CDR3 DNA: TGTGCCAGCTCAAATTACCCCCGTCTCTACGAGCAGTACTTC. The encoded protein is CASSNYPRLYEQYF.